The present T cell receptor (beta chain) was sequenced within a study of blood T cell repertoires in COVID-19. At the level of the study: Acute and convalescent COVID-19 specimens originated in the United States, Italy and Spain. From T cells, B-cell-depleted T cells, or PBMCs came the material, which was cDNA or gDNA.

Trimming took off 10 bases at V and 5 bases at J, with 20 bases between the two ends. Germline loops: CDR1 SGHAT, CDR2 FQNNGV. CDR3 size: 14 residues. Under the authors' procedure: Amplifying reference gene primers gave estimates of nucleated cell counts. Data came from immunoSEQ multiplex PCR; TCRdb stores just in-frame clones and leaves some out. Clone size and the V and J calls come from that table; the DNA yielded D and trimming. The sample consists of about 280,000 clones, around nine tenths of them appearing once. This TCR was recovered from a man aged 50-59 years with acute or convalescent COVID-19. This rearrangement joins TRBV11-2 to TRBJ2-5; D ambiguous. The specimen sequenced was peripheral blood. The CDR3: CAISPGTHGETQYF. As DNA, the CDR3 is TGTGCCATCTCGCCCGGAACTCACGGGGAGACCCAGTACTTC.